The T cell receptor beta chain described here comes from a study of vaccination and CD4 T cells after COVID-19. Overall study context: SARS-CoV-2, HCoV-NL63, HCoV-OC43 and HCoV-229E supplied the overlapping spike peptides used to stimulate cells.

The table lists this clonotype with a few counts. Its antigen is not identified. Treatment reported: approximately 11-day PBMC culture with coronavirus spike peptide pools or control peptides (ViraFEST assay). Via ViraFEST, peptide pools expanded antigen-specific T cells before TCR sequencing. Fresh IL-2 medium was used to replace half of the medium on days 3 and 7. Study-wide findings and caveats: There was no significant change from about 22 to 38 median reactive clonotypes.

Oncomine TCR Beta short-read sequencing was applied to DNA from cultured CD4+ T cells. Each CDR3 protein is one row after TCRdb ran MiXCR on the PCR reads. The table lists several thousand distinct CDR3 sequences, approximately 67% of them singletons. This specimen consisted of CD4+ T cells from blood, cultured in vitro, obtained before SARS-CoV-2 vaccination. This clonotype was obtained from a human donor who had recovered from COVID-19.

CDR3 sequence reads: CASSLGQGDYGYTF. CDR3 in DNA: TGTGCCAGCAGCTTGGGACAGGGGGACTATGGCTACACCTTC. V gene TRBV7-2 combines with J gene TRBJ1-2; 11 bases map to TRBD1. Germline assignment: CDR1 SGHTA and CDR2 FQGNSA. The CDR3 runs to 14 residues. With 3 bases clipped from V and 3 bases from J, the junction kept 0 bases outside the gene matches. Complete variable domain (other parts from reference TRBV7-2 and TRBJ1-2): GAGVSQSPSNKVTEKGKDVELRCDPISGHTALYWYRQSLGQGLEFLIYFQGNSAPDKSGLPSDRFSAERTGGSVSTLTIQRTQQEDSAVYLCASSLGQGDYGYTFGSGTRLTVV.